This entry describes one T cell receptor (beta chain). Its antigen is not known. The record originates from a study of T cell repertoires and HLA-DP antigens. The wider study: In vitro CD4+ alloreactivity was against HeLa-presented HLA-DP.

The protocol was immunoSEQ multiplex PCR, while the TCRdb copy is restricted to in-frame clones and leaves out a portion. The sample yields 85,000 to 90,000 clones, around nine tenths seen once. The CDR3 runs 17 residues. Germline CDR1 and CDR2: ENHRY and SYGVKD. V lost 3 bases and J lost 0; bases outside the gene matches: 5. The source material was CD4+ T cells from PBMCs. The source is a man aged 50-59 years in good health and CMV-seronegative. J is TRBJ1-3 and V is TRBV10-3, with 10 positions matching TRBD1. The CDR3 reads CAISDPDRGGSGNTIYF. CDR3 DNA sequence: TGTGCCATCAGTGATCCGGACAGGGGGGGCTCTGGAAACACCATATATTTT.